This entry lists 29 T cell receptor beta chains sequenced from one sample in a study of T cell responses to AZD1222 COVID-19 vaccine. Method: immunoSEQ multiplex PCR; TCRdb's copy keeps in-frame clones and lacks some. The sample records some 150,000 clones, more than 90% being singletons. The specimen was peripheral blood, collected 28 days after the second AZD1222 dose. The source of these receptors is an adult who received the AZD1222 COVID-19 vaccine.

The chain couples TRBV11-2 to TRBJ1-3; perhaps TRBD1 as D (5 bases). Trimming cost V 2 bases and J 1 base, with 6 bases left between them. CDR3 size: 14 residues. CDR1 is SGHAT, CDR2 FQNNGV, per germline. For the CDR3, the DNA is TGTGCCAGCAGCTTACAGGGATCTGGAAACACCATATATTTT. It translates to CASSLQGSGNTIYF.

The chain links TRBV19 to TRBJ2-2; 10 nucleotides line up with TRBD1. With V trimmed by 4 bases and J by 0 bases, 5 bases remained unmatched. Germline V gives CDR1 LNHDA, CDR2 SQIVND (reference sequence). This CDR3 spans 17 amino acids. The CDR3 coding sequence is TGTGCCAGTAGTAAGGGGGACAGGGGAACGAACACCGGGGAGCTGTTTTTT. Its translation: CASSKGDRGTNTGELFF.

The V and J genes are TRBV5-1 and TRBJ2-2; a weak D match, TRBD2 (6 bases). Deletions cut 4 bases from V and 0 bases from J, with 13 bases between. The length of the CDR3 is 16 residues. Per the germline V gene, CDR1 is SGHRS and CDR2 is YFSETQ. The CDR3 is CASSESGLANTGELFF. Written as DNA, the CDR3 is TGCGCCAGCAGCGAGAGCGGGCTCGCGAACACCGGGGAGCTGTTTTTT.

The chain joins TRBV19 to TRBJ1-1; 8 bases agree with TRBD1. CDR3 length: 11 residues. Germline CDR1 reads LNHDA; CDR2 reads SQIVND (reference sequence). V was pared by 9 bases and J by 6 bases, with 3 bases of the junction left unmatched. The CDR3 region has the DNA TGTGCCAGGGACAGGGACGCTGAAGCTTTCTTT. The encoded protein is CARDRDAEAFF. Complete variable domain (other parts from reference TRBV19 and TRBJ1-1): DGGITQSPKYLFRKEGQNVTLSCEQNLNHDAMYWYRQDPGQGLRLIYYSQIVNDFQKGDIAEGYSVSREKKESFPLTVTSAQKNPTAFYLCARDRDAEAFFGQGTRLTVV.

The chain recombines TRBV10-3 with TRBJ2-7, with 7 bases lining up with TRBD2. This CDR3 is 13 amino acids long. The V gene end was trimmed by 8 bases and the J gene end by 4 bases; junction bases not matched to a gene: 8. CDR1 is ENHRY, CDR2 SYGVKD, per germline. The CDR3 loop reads CAIGSGTRYEQYF. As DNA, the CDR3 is TGTGCCATCGGGAGCGGGACCCGGTACGAGCAGTACTTC.

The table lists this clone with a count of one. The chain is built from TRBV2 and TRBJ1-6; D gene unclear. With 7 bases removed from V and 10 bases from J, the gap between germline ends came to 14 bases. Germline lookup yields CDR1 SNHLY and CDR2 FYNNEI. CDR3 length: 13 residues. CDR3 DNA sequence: TGTGCCAGCATAGGGTACTTTGGCTCACCCCTCCACTTT. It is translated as CASIGYFGSPLHF.

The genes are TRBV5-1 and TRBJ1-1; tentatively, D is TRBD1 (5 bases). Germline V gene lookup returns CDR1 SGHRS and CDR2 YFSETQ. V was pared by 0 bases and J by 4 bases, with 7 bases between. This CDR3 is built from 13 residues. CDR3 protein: CASSLGDRTEAFF. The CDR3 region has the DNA TGCGCCAGCAGCTTGGGGGACCGCACTGAAGCTTTCTTT. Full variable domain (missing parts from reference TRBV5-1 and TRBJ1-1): KAGVTQTPRYLIKTRGQQVTLSCSPISGHRSVSWYQQTPGQGLQFLFEYFSETQRNKGNFPGRFSGRQFSNSRSEMNVSTLELGDSALYLCASSLGDRTEAFFGQGTRLTVV.

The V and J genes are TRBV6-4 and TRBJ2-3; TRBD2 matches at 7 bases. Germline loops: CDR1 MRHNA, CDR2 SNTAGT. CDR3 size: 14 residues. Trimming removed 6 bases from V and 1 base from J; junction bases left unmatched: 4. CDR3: CASSAGGGTDTQYF. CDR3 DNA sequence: TGTGCCAGCAGCGCTGGGGGGGGCACAGATACGCAGTATTTT.

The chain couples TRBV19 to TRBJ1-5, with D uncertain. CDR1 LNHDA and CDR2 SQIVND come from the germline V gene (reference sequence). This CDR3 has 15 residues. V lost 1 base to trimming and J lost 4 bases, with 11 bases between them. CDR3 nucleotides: TGTGCCAGTAGTATAGTAAGGGATGTGAATCAGCCCCAGCATTTT. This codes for CASSIVRDVNQPQHF.

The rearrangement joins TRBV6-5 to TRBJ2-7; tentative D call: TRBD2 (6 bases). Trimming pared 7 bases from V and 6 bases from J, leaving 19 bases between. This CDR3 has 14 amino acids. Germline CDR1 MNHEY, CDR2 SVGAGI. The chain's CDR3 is CASNRNPDGGEQYF. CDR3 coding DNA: TGTGCCAGCAATAGAAACCCGGACGGGGGCGAGCAGTACTTC.

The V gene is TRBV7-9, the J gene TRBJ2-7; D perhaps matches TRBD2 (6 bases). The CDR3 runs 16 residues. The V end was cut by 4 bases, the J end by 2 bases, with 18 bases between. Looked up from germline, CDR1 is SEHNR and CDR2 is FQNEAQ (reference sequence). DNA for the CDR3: TGTGCCAGCAGCTCGGGACTGACATTACCAACCTACGAGCAGTACTTC. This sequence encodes CASSSGLTLPTYEQYF.

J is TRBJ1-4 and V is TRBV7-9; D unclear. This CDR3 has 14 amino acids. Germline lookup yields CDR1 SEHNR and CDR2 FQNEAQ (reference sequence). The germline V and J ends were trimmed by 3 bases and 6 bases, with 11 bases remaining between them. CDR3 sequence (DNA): TGTGCCAGCAGCTTTATGATGCAAGATGAAAAACTGTTTTTT. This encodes CASSFMMQDEKLFF.

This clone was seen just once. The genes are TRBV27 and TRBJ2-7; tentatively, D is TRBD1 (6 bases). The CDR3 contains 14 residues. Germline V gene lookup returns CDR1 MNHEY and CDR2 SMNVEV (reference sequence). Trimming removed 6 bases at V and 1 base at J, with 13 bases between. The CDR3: CASRTGSISYEQYF. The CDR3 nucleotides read TGTGCCAGCAGAACAGGGTCGATTTCCTACGAGCAGTACTTC.

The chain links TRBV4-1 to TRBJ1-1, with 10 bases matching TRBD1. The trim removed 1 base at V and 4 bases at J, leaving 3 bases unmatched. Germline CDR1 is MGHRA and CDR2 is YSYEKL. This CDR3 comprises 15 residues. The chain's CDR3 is CASSQGRTGGTEAFF. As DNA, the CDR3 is TGCGCCAGCAGCCAAGGTAGGACAGGGGGCACTGAAGCTTTCTTT.

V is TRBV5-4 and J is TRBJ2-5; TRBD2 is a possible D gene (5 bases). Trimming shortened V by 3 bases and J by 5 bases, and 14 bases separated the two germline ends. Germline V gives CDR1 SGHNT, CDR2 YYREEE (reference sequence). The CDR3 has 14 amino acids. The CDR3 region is CASSSGLAAETQYF. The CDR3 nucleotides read TGTGCCAGCAGCTCCGGACTGGCCGCGGAGACCCAGTACTTC.

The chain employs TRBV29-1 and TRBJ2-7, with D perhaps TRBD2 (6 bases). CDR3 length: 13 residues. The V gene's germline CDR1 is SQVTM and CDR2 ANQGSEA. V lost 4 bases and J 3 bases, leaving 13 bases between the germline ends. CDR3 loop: CSVGDQGGYEQYF. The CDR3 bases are TGCAGCGTTGGAGACCAGGGAGGCTACGAGCAGTACTTC.

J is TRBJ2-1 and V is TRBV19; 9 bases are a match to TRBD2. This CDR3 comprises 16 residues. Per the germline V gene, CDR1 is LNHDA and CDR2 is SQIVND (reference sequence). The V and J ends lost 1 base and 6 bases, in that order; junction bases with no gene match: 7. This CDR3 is CASSIVTSGVANEQFF. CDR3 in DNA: TGTGCCAGTAGTATAGTGACTAGCGGAGTAGCCAATGAGCAGTTCTTC.

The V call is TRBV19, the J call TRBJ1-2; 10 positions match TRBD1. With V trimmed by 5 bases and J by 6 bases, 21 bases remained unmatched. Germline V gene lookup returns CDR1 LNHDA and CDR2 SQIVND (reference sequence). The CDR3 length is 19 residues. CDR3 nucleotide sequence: TGTGCCAGTAGTTCATACGGACAGGGGGGCCCGTTGGTGGAGGATGGCTACACCTTC. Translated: CASSSYGQGGPLVEDGYTF. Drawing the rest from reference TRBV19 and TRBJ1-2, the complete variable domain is DGGITQSPKYLFRKEGQNVTLSCEQNLNHDAMYWYRQDPGQGLRLIYYSQIVNDFQKGDIAEGYSVSREKKESFPLTVTSAQKNPTAFYLCASSSYGQGGPLVEDGYTFGSGTRLTVV.

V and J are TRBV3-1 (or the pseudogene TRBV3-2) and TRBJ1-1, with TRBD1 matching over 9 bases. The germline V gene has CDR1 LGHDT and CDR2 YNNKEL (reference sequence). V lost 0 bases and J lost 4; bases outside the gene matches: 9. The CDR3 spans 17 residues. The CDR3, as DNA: TGTGCCAGCAGCCAAGATCCTGTTACAGGGGGCTTCACTGAAGCTTTCTTT. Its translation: CASSQDPVTGGFTEAFF.

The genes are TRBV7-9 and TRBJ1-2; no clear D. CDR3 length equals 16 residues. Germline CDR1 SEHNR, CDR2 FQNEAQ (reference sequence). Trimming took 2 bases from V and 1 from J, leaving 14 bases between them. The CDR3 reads CASSLSTEDVNYGYTF. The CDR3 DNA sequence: TGTGCCAGCAGCTTATCTACAGAAGACGTTAACTATGGCTACACCTTC.

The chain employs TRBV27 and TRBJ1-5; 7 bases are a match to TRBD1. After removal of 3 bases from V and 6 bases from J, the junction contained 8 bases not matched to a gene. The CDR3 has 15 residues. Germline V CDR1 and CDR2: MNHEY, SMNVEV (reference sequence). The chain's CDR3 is CASSFWAGGSQPQHF. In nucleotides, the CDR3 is TGTGCCAGCAGTTTTTGGGCAGGGGGAAGTCAGCCCCAGCATTTT.

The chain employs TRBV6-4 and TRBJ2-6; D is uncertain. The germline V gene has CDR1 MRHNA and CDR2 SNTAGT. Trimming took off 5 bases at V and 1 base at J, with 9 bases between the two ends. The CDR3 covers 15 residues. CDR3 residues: CASSPAGSGANVLTF. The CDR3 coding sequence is TGTGCCAGCAGTCCTGCTGGGTCTGGGGCCAACGTCCTGACTTTC.

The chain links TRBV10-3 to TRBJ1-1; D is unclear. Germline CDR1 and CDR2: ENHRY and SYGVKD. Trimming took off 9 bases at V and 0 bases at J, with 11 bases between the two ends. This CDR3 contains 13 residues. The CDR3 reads CAIRTELNTEAFF. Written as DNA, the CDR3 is TGTGCCATTCGGACCGAGCTGAACACTGAAGCTTTCTTT.

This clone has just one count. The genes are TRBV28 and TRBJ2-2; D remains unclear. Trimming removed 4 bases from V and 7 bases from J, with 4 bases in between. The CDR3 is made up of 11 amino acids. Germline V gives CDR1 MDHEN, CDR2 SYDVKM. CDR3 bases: TGTGCCAGCAGTTCCATCGGGGAGCTGTTTTTT. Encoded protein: CASSSIGELFF.

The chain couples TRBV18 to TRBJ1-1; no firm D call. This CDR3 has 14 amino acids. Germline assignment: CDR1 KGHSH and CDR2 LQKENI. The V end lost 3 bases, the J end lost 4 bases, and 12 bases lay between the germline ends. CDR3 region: CASSPDQLGTEAFF. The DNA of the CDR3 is TGTGCCAGCTCACCCGACCAACTTGGCACTGAAGCTTTCTTT.

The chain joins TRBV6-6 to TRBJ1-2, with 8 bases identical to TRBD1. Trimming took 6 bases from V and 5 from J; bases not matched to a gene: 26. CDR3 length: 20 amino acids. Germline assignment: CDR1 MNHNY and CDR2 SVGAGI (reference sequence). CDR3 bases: TGTGCCAGCAGCGTGTGGGGGTCTTTCGATGCGGGGACAGGTCGATATGGCTACACCTTC. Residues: CASSVWGSFDAGTGRYGYTF.

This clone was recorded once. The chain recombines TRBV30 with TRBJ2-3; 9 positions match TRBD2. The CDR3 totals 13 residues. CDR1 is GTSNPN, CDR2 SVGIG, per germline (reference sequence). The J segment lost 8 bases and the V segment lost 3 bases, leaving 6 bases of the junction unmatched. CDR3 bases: TGTGCCTGGAGCAATAGCGGGGGAGGTACGCAGTATTTT. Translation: CAWSNSGGGTQYF.

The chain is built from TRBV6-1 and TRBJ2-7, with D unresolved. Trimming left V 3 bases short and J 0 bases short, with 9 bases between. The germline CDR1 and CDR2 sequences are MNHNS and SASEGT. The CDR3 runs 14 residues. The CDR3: CASSDRLSSYEQYF. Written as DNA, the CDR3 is TGTGCCAGCAGTGACCGACTGAGCTCCTACGAGCAGTACTTC.

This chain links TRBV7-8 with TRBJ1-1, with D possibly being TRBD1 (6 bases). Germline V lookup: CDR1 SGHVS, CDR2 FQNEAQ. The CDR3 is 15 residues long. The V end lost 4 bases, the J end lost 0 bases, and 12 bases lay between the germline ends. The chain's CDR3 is CASSWVGGLNTEAFF. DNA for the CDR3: TGTGCCAGCAGCTGGGTGGGGGGCTTGAACACTGAAGCTTTCTTT.